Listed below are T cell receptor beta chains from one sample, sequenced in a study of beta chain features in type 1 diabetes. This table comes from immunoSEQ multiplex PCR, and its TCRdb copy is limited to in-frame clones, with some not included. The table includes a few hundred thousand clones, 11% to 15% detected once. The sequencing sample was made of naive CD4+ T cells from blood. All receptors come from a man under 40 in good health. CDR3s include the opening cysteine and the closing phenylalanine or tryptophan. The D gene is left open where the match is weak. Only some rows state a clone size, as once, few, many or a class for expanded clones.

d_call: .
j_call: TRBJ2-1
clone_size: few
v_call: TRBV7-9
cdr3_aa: CASSPGLATYNEQFF
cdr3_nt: TGTGCCAGCAGCCCCGGGCTAGCGACCTACAATGAGCAGTTCTTC

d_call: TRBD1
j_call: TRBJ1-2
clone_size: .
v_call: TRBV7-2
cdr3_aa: CASSLRTGTEYGYTF
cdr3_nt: TGTGCCAGCAGCCTCCGGACAGGGACGGAGTATGGCTACACCTTC

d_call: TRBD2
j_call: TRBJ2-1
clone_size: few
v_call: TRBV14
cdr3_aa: CASSQPGLVNEQFF
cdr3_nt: TGTGCCAGCAGCCAACCGGGACTAGTCAATGAGCAGTTCTTC

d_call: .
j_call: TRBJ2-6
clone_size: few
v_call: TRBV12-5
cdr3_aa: CASGKARSGSWANVLTF
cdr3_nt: TGTGCTAGTGGTAAAGCCAGGTCAGGGAGTTGGGCCAACGTCCTGACTTTC

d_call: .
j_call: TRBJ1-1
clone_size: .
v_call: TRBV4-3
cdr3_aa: CASSQDPRTEAFF
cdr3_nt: TGCGCCAGCAGCCAAGACCCAAGAACTGAAGCTTTCTTT

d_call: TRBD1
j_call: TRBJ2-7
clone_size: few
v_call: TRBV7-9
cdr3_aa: CASSDWDRGGNEQYF
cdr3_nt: TGTGCCAGCAGCGATTGGGACAGGGGTGGCAACGAGCAGTACTTC

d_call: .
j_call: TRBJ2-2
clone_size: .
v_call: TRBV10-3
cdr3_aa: CANKKASTGELFF
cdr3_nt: TGTGCCAACAAGAAGGCCTCCACCGGGGAGCTGTTTTTT

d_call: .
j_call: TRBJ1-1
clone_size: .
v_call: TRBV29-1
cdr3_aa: CSVETNAAKGEAFF
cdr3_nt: TGCAGCGTTGAAACTAACGCGGCGAAAGGGGAAGCTTTCTTT

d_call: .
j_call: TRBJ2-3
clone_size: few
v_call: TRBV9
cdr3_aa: CASSYQSGTDTQYF
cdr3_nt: TGTGCCAGCAGCTATCAGTCCGGGACGGATACGCAGTATTTT

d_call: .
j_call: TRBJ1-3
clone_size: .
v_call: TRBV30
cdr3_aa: CAWRSGNTIYF
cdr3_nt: TGTGCCTGGAGGTCCGGAAACACCATATATTTT

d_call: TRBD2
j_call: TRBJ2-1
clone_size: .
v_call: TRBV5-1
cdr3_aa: CASSLGWTRDPSEQFF
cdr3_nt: TGCGCCAGCAGCTTGGGCTGGACTAGGGATCCTAGTGAGCAGTTCTTC

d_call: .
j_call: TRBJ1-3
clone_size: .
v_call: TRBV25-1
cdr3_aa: CASRGTFSGNTIYF
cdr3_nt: TGTGCCAGCAGGGGAACCTTCTCTGGAAACACCATATATTTT

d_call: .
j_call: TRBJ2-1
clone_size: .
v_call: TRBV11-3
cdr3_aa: CASSPRPSSYNEQFF
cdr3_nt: TGTGCCAGCAGCCCCCGACCGAGCTCCTACAATGAGCAGTTCTTC

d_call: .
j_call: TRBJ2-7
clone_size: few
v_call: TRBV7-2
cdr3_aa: CASSWTVSGNNYEQYF
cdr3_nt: TGTGCCAGCAGCTGGACTGTTTCTGGAAACAACTACGAGCAGTACTTC

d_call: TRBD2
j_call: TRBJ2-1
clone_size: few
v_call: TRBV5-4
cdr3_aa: CASSSMTSGIPYNEQFF
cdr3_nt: TGTGCCAGCAGCTCGATGACTAGCGGGATCCCCTACAATGAGCAGTTCTTC

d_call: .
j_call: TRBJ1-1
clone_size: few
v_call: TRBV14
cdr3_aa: CASSQELVSPEAFF
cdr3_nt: TGTGCCAGCAGCCAAGAGCTCGTTTCCCCTGAAGCTTTCTTT

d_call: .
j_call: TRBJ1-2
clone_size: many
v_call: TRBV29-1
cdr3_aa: CSVAEGGYTF
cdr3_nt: TGCAGCGTGGCAGAGGGGGGCTACACCTTC

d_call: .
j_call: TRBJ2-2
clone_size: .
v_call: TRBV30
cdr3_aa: CAWRYEGTGELFF
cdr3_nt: TGTGCCTGGCGTTACGAGGGGACCGGGGAGCTGTTTTTT

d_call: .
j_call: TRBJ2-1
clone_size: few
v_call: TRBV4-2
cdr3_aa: CASSQVAAGEGDNEQFF
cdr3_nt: TGTGCCAGCAGCCAAGTCGCCGCGGGAGAGGGGGACAATGAGCAGTTCTTC

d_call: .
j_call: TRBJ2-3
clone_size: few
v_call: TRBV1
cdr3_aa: CTSRGLAGYDRTDTQYF
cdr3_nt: TGCACCAGCAGGGGACTAGCGGGGTATGATCGCACAGATACGCAGTATTTT

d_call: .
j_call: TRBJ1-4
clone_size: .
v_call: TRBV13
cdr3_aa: CASSSRSVRLEKLFF
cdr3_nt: TGTGCCAGCAGCTCCCGGTCGGTCCGACTTGAAAAACTGTTTTTT

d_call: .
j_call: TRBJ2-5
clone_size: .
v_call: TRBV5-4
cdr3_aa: CASSPRLGETQYF
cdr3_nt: TGTGCCAGCAGCCCTCGTCTGGGAGAGACCCAGTACTTC

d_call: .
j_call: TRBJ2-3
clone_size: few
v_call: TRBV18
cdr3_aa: CASSPGVPADTQYF
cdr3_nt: TGTGCCAGCTCACCAGGGGTACCGGCAGATACGCAGTATTTT

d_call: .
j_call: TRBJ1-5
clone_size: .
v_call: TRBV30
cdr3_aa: CAWSGGDTLNQPQHF
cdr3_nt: TGTGCCTGGAGTGGGGGAGACACACTCAATCAGCCCCAGCATTTT

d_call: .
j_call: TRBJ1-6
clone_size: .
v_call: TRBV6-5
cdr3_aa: CASSSPGGVDNSPLHF
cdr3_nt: TGTGCCAGCAGTTCCCCCGGCGGGGTTGATAATTCACCCCTCCACTTT

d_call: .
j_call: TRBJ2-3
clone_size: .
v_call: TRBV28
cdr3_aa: CASSPRLAGRGTDTQYF
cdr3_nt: TGTGCCAGCAGCCCTAGGCTGGCGGGGCGTGGCACAGATACGCAGTATTTT

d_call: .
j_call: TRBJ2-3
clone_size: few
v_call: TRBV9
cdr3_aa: CASSVGSGNTDTQYF
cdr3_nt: TGTGCCAGCAGCGTAGGAAGCGGAAACACAGATACGCAGTATTTT

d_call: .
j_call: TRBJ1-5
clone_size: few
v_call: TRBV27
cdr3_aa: CASSLAAGILNQPQHF
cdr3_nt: TGTGCCAGCAGTTTAGCGGCAGGAATTCTCAATCAGCCCCAGCATTTT

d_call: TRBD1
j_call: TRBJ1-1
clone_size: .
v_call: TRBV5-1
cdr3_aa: CASSLAPRQGNTEAFF
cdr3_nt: TGCGCCAGCAGCTTGGCCCCCAGACAGGGGAACACTGAAGCTTTCTTT

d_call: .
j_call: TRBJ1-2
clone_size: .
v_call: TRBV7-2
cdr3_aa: CASSLDYGYTF
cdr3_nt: TGTGCCAGCAGCTTAGACTATGGCTACACCTTC

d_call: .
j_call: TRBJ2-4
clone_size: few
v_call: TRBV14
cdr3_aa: CASSRRPDLAKNIQYF
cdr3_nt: TGTGCCAGCAGCCGAAGGCCGGACCTAGCCAAAAACATTCAGTACTTC

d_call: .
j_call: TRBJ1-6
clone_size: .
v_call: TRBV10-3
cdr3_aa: CAISGGGGNPNSPLHF
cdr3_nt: TGTGCCATCAGCGGAGGCGGGGGGAACCCCAATTCACCCCTCCACTTT

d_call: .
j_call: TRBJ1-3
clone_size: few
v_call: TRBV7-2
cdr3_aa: CASSLYASGNTIYF
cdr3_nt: TGTGCCAGCAGCTTATACGCCTCTGGAAACACCATATATTTT

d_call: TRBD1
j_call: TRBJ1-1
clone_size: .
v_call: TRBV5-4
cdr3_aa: CASSPGTGIKNTEAFF
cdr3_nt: TGTGCCAGCAGCCCGGGGACAGGAATAAAGAACACTGAAGCTTTCTTT

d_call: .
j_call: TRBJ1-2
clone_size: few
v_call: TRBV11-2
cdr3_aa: CASSLAGTGYTF
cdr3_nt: TGTGCCAGCAGCTTAGCTGGGACCGGCTACACCTTC

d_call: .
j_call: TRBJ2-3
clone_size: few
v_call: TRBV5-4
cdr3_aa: CASSPPADTQYF
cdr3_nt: TGTGCCAGCAGCCCGCCGGCGGATACGCAGTATTTT

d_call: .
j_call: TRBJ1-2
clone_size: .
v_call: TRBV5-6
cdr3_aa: CASSLGLRGYTF
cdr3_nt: TGTGCCAGCAGCCTGGGACTTAGGGGCTACACCTTC

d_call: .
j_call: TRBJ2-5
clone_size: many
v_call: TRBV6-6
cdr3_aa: CASSYVETQYF
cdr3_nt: TGTGCCAGCAGTTACGTCGAGACCCAGTACTTC

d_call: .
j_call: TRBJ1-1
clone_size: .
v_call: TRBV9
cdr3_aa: CASSVESRDSEAFF
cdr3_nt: TGTGCCAGCAGCGTAGAATCCCGGGATTCAGAAGCTTTCTTT

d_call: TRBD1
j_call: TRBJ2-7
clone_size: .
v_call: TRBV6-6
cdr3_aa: CASSSFGQGYEQYF
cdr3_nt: TGTGCCAGCAGTAGCTTCGGACAGGGCTACGAGCAGTACTTC

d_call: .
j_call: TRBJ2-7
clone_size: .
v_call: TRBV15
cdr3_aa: CATSRAGASYEQYF
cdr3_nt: TGTGCCACCAGCAGAGCGGGGGCTTCCTACGAGCAGTACTTC

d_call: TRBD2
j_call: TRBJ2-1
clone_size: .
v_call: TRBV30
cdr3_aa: CAWGTSGRFNEQFF
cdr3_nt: TGTGCCTGGGGGACTAGCGGGAGGTTTAATGAGCAGTTCTTC

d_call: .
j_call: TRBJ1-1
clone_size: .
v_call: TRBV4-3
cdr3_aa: CASSQDQFTEAFF
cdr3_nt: TGCGCCAGCAGCCAAGATCAATTCACTGAAGCTTTCTTT

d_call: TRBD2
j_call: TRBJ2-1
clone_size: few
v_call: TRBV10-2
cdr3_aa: CASSDLAGGPQEQFF
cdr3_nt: TGCGCCAGCAGTGATCTAGCGGGAGGGCCTCAGGAGCAGTTCTTC

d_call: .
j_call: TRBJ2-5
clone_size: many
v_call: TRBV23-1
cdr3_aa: CASSQSAGQETQYF
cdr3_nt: TGCGCCAGCAGTCAATCTGCGGGACAAGAGACCCAGTACTTC

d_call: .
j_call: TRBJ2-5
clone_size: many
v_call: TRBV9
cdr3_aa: CASVSTQYF
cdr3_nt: TGTGCCAGCGTCTCGACCCAGTACTTC

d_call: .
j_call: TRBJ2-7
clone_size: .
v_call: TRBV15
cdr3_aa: CATSRDINRRGYEQYF
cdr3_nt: TGTGCCACCAGCAGAGATATAAACCGCCGAGGCTACGAGCAGTACTTC

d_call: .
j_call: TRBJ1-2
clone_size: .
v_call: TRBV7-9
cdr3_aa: CASSLRELYGYTF
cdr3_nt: TGTGCCAGCAGCCTCCGGGAACTCTATGGCTACACCTTC

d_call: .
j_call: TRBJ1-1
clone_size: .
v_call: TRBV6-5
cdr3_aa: CASRDTPVNTEAFF
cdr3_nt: TGTGCCAGCAGAGATACTCCCGTGAACACTGAAGCTTTCTTT

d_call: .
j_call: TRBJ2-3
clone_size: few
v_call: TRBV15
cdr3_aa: CATSRDLKGFTDTQYF
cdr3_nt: TGTGCCACCAGCAGAGATTTAAAAGGGTTCACAGATACGCAGTATTTT

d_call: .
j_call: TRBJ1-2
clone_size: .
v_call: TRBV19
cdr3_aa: CASSMVGRNYGYTF
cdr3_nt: TGTGCCAGTAGTATGGTAGGACGTAACTATGGCTACACCTTC

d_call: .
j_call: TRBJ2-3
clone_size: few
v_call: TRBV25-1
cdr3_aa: CASSSGRSTDTQYF
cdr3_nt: TGTGCCAGCAGTTCAGGGAGGAGCACAGATACGCAGTATTTT

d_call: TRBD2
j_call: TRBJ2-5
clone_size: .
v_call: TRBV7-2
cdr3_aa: CASSLEIAGRETQYF
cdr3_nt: TGTGCCAGCAGCTTAGAAATAGCGGGGCGGGAGACCCAGTACTTC